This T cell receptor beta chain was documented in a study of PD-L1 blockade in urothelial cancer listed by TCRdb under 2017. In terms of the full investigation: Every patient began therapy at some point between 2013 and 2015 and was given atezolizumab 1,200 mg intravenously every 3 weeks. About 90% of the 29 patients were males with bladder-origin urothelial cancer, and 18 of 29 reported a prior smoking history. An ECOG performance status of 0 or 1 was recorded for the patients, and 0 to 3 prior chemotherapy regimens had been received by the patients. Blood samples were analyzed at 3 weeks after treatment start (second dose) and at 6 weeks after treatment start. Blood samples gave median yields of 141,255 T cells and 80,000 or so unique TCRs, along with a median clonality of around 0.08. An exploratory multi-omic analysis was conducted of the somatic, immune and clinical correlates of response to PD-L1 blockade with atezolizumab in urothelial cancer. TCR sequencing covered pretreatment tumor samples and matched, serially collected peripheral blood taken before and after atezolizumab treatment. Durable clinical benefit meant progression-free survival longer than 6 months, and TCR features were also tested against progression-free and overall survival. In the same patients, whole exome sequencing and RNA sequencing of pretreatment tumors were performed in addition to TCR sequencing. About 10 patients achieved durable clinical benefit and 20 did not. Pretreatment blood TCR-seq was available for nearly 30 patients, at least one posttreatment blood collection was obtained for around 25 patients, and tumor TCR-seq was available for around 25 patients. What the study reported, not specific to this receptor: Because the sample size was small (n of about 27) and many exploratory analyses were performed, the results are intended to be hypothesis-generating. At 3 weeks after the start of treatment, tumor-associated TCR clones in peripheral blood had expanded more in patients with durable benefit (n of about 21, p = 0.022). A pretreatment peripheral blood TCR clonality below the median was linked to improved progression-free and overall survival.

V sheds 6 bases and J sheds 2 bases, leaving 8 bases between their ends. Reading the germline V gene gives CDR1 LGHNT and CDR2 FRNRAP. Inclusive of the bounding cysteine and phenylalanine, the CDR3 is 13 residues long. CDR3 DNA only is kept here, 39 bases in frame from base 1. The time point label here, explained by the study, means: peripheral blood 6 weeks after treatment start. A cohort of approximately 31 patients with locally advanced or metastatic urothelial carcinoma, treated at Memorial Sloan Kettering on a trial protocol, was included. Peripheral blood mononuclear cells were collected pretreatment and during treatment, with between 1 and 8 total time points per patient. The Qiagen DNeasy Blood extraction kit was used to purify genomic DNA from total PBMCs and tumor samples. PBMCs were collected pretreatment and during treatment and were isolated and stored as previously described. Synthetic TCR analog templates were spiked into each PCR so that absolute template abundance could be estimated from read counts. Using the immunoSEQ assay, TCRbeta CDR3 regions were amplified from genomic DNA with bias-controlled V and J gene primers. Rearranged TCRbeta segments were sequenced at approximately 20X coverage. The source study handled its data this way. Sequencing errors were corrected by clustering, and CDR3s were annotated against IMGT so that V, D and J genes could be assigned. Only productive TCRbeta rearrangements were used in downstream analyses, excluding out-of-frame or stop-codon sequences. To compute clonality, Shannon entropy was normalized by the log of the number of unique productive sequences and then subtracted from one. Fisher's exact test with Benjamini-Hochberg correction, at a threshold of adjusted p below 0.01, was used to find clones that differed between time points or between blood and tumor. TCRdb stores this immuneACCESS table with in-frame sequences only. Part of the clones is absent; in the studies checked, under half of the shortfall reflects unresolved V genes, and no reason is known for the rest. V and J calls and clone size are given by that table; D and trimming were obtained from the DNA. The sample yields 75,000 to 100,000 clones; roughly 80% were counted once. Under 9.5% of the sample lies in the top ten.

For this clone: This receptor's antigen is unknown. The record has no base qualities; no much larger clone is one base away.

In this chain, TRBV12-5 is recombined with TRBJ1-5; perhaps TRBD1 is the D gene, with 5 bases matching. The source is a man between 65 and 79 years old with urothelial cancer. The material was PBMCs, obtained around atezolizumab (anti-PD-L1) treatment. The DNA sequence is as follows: TGTGCTAGTGGAAACAGGCGCAATCAGCCCCAGCATTTT. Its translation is CASGNRRNQPQHF.